One sample yielded the 28 T cell receptor beta chains listed below, sequenced in a study of CD8 T cells in Susac syndrome. The RNA input was roughly 0.45 to 1 ug, and it was reverse transcribed with random hexamers. TCRdb redid the calling of the immunoSEQ multiplex PCR reads with MiXCR, one entry per CDR3 protein. The sample has approximately 120,000 distinct CDR3 sequences, approximately 96% seen once. Sequencing was carried out using CD4+ T cells from PBMCs. These receptors all stem from a human donor in good health.

The gene calls are TRBV2 and TRBJ1-2; 9 bases map to TRBD1. Trimming at V came to 3 bases and at J to 8 bases, leaving 7 bases not matched to a gene. The germline gives CDR1 SNHLY, CDR2 FYNNEI. The CDR3 length is 14 residues. Here the CDR3 DNA reads TGTGCCAGCAGTGACCCTGGGGACAGGGAAGGCTACACCTTC. Its protein is CASSDPGDREGYTF.

The rearrangement links TRBV10-3 to TRBJ1-2; 7 nucleotides agree with TRBD1. This CDR3 is built from 13 residues. V lost 6 bases, J lost 4 bases, and 5 bases stayed unmatched. Germline lookup yields CDR1 ENHRY and CDR2 SYGVKD. The CDR3 DNA sequence: TGTGCCATCAGCGACCGACAGGGCTATGGCTACACCTTC. Protein sequence: CAISDRQGYGYTF.

The chain joins TRBV6-2 or TRBV6-3 to TRBJ2-7; D is undetermined. Germline CDR1 and CDR2: MNHEY and SVGEGT. Trimming took 1 base from V and 5 from J, leaving 15 bases between them. The CDR3 length is 15 residues. Written as DNA, the CDR3 is TGTGCCAGCAGTTACTTCGGCAGAACTGACAACGAGCAGTACTTC. Translating gives CASSYFGRTDNEQYF.

J is TRBJ1-2 and V is TRBV3-1, with D unresolved. The CDR3 loop spans 14 amino acids. The germline V gene encodes CDR1 LGHDT and CDR2 YNNKEL (reference sequence). V was cut by 2 bases and J by 8 bases, with 15 bases left in between. DNA of the CDR3: TGTGCCAGCAGCCAATCCTCTTACCCAGGCGGCTACACCTTC. Translation: CASSQSSYPGGYTF. Supplemented by reference TRBV3-1 and TRBJ1-2, the full variable domain reads DTAVSQTPKYLVTQMGNDKSIKCEQNLGHDTMYWYKQDSKKFLKIMFSYNNKELIINETVPNRFSPKSPDKAHLNLHINSLELGDSAVYFCASSQSSYPGGYTFGSGTRLTVV.

This chain joins TRBV6-5 and TRBJ2-7, with TRBD1 identical over 10 bases. With 6 bases clipped from V and 4 bases from J, the junction kept 9 bases outside the gene matches. Germline values: CDR1 MNHEY, CDR2 SVGAGI. The CDR3 totals 15 residues. CDR3 nucleotide sequence: TGTGCCAGCAGAACTCCGGGACAGGGGCAATACGAGCAGTACTTC. Translated, it gives CASRTPGQGQYEQYF.

The rearrangement uses TRBV7-9 and TRBJ2-7; 9 positions match TRBD2. The germline gives CDR1 SEHNR, CDR2 FQNEAQ (reference sequence). This CDR3 comprises 15 residues. J gave up 4 bases and V 4 bases, and 8 bases lay outside the gene matches. The CDR3 reads CASSWSGAGGYEQYF. CDR3 nucleotides: TGTGCCAGCAGCTGGTCCGGGGCGGGAGGGTACGAGCAGTACTTC.

This clonotype has just one count. This rearrangement joins TRBV27 to TRBJ2-7; D is possibly TRBD2 (6 bases). Germline CDR1 reads MNHEY; CDR2 reads SMNVEV (reference sequence). Trimming removed 5 bases from V and 5 bases from J, with 22 bases in between. The length of the CDR3 is 16 residues. The CDR3 coding sequence is TGTGCCAGCAGTCGATCACCCGGGACTTCGATTAACGAGCAGTACTTC. As protein: CASSRSPGTSINEQYF.

The CDR3 protein is CASSVGTGLSGRGIYGYTF. CDR3 sequence (DNA): TGTGCCAGCAGTGTCGGGACAGGGCTATCGGGTCGGGGAATCTATGGCTACACCTTC. V is TRBV27 and J is TRBJ1-2, with 9 bases identical to TRBD1. The CDR3 runs 19 residues. V dropped 5 bases and J dropped 4; count of bases not matched to a gene: 20. Germline V gene data show CDR1 as MNHEY and CDR2 as SMNVEV (reference sequence).

J is TRBJ2-1 and V is TRBV6-2 or TRBV6-3, with TRBD2 matching over 7 bases. The J segment lost 7 bases and the V segment lost 5 bases, leaving 20 bases of the junction unmatched. The germline V gene encodes CDR1 MNHEY and CDR2 SVGEGT. The CDR3 is 18 residues long. The CDR3 bases are TGTGCCAGCAGTCAGGCCGACCCCTCTAGCGGACTACAGAATGAGCAGTTCTTC. This encodes CASSQADPSSGLQNEQFF.

The V and J genes are TRBV19 and TRBJ2-5; 8 bases align to TRBD1. Germline values: CDR1 LNHDA, CDR2 SQIVND (reference sequence). CDR3 size: 14 residues. V lost 10 bases and J lost 5; bases outside the gene matches: 12. The CDR3 nucleotides read TGTGCCACCAGAGGGACAGGCTTCCAGGAGACCCAGTACTTC. Encoded protein: CATRGTGFQETQYF. Based on the CDR3 plus reference TRBV19 and TRBJ2-5, the full variable domain is DGGITQSPKYLFRKEGQNVTLSCEQNLNHDAMYWYRQDPGQGLRLIYYSQIVNDFQKGDIAEGYSVSREKKESFPLTVTSAQKNPTAFYLCATRGTGFQETQYFGPGTRLLVL.

This clonotype was counted a single time. The CDR3 nucleotides are TGTGCCAGCAGCTTAAAAGGACAGACAAATGAGCAGTTCTTC. Residues: CASSLKGQTNEQFF. V usage is TRBV7-9 and J usage is TRBJ2-1; D possibly corresponds to TRBD1 (6 bases). V was cut by 2 bases and J by 7 bases, with 12 bases left in between. The CDR3 runs 14 residues. Per the germline V gene, CDR1 is SEHNR and CDR2 is FQNEAQ (reference sequence).

Only one count was recorded for this clonotype. Here the CDR3 reads CASSVVGDTQYF. The CDR3, as DNA: TGTGCCAGCAGTGTTGTTGGAGATACGCAGTATTTT. This chain connects TRBV2 to TRBJ2-3; D unresolved. Germline V CDR1 and CDR2: SNHLY, FYNNEI. This CDR3 is built from 12 residues. Trimming took 4 bases from V and 5 from J, leaving 7 bases between them.

This chain links TRBV7-8 with TRBJ2-7; D not certain. Per germline, CDR1 SGHVS and CDR2 FQNEAQ. This CDR3 has 11 amino acids. Trimming removed 3 bases from V and 7 bases from J, with 7 bases in between. The CDR3: CASSFYEEQYF. CDR3 sequence (DNA): TGTGCCAGCAGCTTTTACGAGGAGCAGTACTTC. The full variable domain, in which reference TRBV7-8 and TRBJ2-7 provide the parts outside the CDR3, is GAGVSQSPRYKVAKRGQDVALRCDPISGHVSLFWYQQALGQGPEFLTYFQNEAQLDKSGLPSDRFFAERPEGSVSTLKIQRTQQEDSAVYLCASSFYEEQYFGPGTRLTVT.

The rearrangement links TRBV7-2 to TRBJ1-5; perhaps TRBD1 as D (5 bases). The V and J ends lost 1 base and 0 bases respectively, with 7 bases between them. The germline CDR1 and CDR2 sequences are SGHTA and FQGNSA. This CDR3 is 15 amino acids long. The DNA of the CDR3 is TGTGCCAGCAGCTTAGGAGGGGATAGCAATCAGCCCCAGCATTTT. It yields the protein CASSLGGDSNQPQHF.

This clonotype was detected only once. The chain employs TRBV4-1 and TRBJ2-2; perhaps TRBD1 as D (5 bases). The V gene lost 6 bases and the J gene lost 4 bases, with 12 bases spanning the gap. The CDR3 covers 14 residues. Germline values: CDR1 MGHRA, CDR2 YSYEKL. The chain's CDR3 is CASRDQGFTGELFF. The CDR3 bases are TGCGCCAGCAGAGACCAGGGATTCACCGGGGAGCTGTTTTTT.

CDR3 residues: CASSLGQSDYGYTF. CDR3 nucleotide sequence: TGTGCCAGCAGCTTAGGACAAAGCGACTATGGCTACACCTTC. The chain combines TRBV7-2 with TRBJ1-2; D remains ambiguous. The CDR3 length is 14 residues. The germline gives CDR1 SGHTA, CDR2 FQGNSA. V was cut by 1 base and J by 3 bases, with 9 bases left in between.

The rearrangement links TRBV5-1 to TRBJ1-1; D ambiguous. CDR3 size: 15 residues. V was cut by 4 bases and J by 4 bases, with 17 bases left in between. Per the germline V gene, CDR1 is SGHRS and CDR2 is YFSETQ. The CDR3 protein is CASSPYEVFLTEAFF. CDR3 coding DNA: TGCGCCAGCAGCCCTTATGAGGTGTTCCTCACTGAAGCTTTCTTT.

V usage is TRBV3-1 and J usage is TRBJ2-5; no firm D call. V lost 4 bases and J 0 bases, leaving 6 bases between the germline ends. The length of the CDR3 is 13 residues. Germline assignment: CDR1 LGHDT and CDR2 YNNKEL (reference sequence). CDR3 region: CASSPAYQETQYF. The CDR3, as DNA: TGTGCCAGCAGCCCAGCGTACCAAGAGACCCAGTACTTC.

This chain uses TRBV6-2 or TRBV6-3 with TRBJ2-5; 8 bases are shared with TRBD1. The CDR3 consists of 15 residues. V gave up 7 bases and J gave up 5 bases; unmatched junction bases: 12. The germline gives CDR1 MNHEY, CDR2 SVGEGT. CDR3 DNA: TGTGCCAGCACCAAAAGGCAGGGGGCCCGTGAGACCCAGTACTTC. Translating gives CASTKRQGARETQYF.

V usage is TRBV20-1 and J usage is TRBJ1-1; D remains unclear. The CDR3 is 14 amino acids. The V and J ends lost 2 bases and 1 base respectively, with 11 bases between them. In germline, CDR1 is DFQATT, CDR2 SNEGSKA (reference sequence). CDR3 protein: CSARSQNWNTEAFF. CDR3 in DNA: TGCAGTGCTAGATCTCAAAACTGGAACACTGAAGCTTTCTTT.

The V and J genes are TRBV20-1 and TRBJ2-7, with 8 bases that match TRBD2. The CDR3 contains 12 residues. The ends lost 3 bases at V and 6 bases at J; junction bases unmatched: 4. Germline V CDR1 and CDR2: DFQATT, SNEGSKA (reference sequence). CDR3 residues: CSASGRAVEQYF. CDR3 DNA sequence: TGCAGTGCTAGCGGGAGGGCCGTCGAGCAGTACTTC.

This clonotype was seen only a few times. J is TRBJ1-5 and V is TRBV30, with 9 bases fitting TRBD1. In germline, CDR1 is GTSNPN, CDR2 SVGIG (reference sequence). The CDR3 has 15 amino acids. The V gene end was trimmed by 2 bases and the J gene end by 1 base; junction bases not matched to a gene: 3. The DNA of the CDR3 is TGTGCCTGGAGTCTGGGACAGGGAAGCAATCAGCCCCAGCATTTT. It is translated as CAWSLGQGSNQPQHF.

The chain links TRBV14 to TRBJ1-1; D is undetermined. Trimming took 3 bases from V and 3 from J, leaving 5 bases between them. Germline CDR1 reads SGHDN; CDR2 reads FVKESK. This CDR3 spans 12 amino acids. The CDR3 nucleotides read TGTGCCAGCAGCCACTCCTACACTGAAGCTTTCTTT. This encodes CASSHSYTEAFF.

The chain couples TRBV12-3 or TRBV12-4 to TRBJ2-6, with 10 bases lining up with TRBD1. Trimming removed 5 bases from V and 3 bases from J; junction bases left unmatched: 10. This CDR3 spans 18 amino acids. In DNA, the CDR3 is TGTGCCAGCAGTGGAAACCGGGACAGGGGATATGGGGCCAACGTCCTGACTTTC. This codes for CASSGNRDRGYGANVLTF.

The V gene is TRBV25-1, the J gene TRBJ1-1, with TRBD1 as a possible D gene (5 bases). The CDR3 sequence is 13 residues long. Per germline, CDR1 MGHDK and CDR2 SYGVNS. Deletions cut 8 bases from V and 7 bases from J, with 17 bases between. Here the CDR3 DNA reads TGTGCCAGCTCAAAAGGGGAAGGCGTTGAAGCTTTCTTT. Encoded protein: CASSKGEGVEAFF. The full variable domain, with the rest looked up from reference TRBV25-1 and TRBJ1-1, is EADIYQTPRYLVIGTGKKITLECSQTMGHDKMYWYQQDPGMELHLIHYSYGVNSTEKGDLSSESTVSRIRTEHFPLTLESARPSHTSQYLCASSKGEGVEAFFGQGTRLTVV.

This chain joins TRBV29-1 and TRBJ1-3, with 11 bases that match TRBD1. CDR1 and CDR2 from the germline V gene are SQVTM and ANQGSEA. The CDR3 sequence is 15 residues long. Trimming cost V 7 bases and J 3 bases; bases outside gene matches: 8. The CDR3 coding sequence is TGCAGCGCTCAGGGGACAGGGGGTATTGGAAACACCATATATTTT. Protein: CSAQGTGGIGNTIYF.

The chain recombines TRBV19 with TRBJ1-5; the D gene is possibly TRBD1 (5 bases). The CDR3 loop spans 19 amino acids. Trimming removed 5 bases at V and 2 bases at J, with 25 bases between. CDR1 and CDR2 from the germline V gene are LNHDA and SQIVND (reference sequence). CDR3 nucleotide sequence: TGTGCCAGTAGTGTTGGGGCCTTCATTTCCCAGGGCGGCAATCAGCCCCAGCATTTT. This translates into CASSVGAFISQGGNQPQHF.

Concerning this clonotype itself: Sequence at one end of the junction differs from germline and may be a read error. The chain joins TRBV5-4 to TRBJ2-2, with D tentatively TRBD1 (5 bases). The CDR3 loop spans 16 amino acids. Per the germline V gene, CDR1 is SGHNT and CDR2 is YYREEE (reference sequence). The CDR3 DNA reads TGTGCCAGCAGTTTGGGGCGCAGCGATAGCACCGGGGAGCTGTTTTTT. It yields the protein CASSLGRSDSTGELFF.